The clone carrying this TCR beta chain was counted a few times. Antigen specificity is unknown. The data derive from a study of CD8 T cells in ankylosing spondylitis. The CDR3 extends over 15 amino acids. Germline loops: CDR1 LGHNA, CDR2 YSLEER. V shed 2 bases, J shed 1 base, and the junction held 5 bases outside the gene matches. TCR beta libraries were made by quantitative 5'-RACE with molecular barcodes. TCRdb re-called the 5' RACE reads with MiXCR, one entry per CDR3 protein. The sample includes 750,000 to 850,000 distinct CDR3 sequences, around 11% seen only once; the top ten take 0.51%. Regarding the study as a whole: Certain motif variants had earlier appeared in reactive arthritis synovial fluid and blood. Disease-linked clones reportedly showed significant enrichment in matched ankylosing spondylitis synovial fluid. What seemed typical of ankylosing spondylitis blood was a TCR beta motif built from several highly homologous variants.

Sample: blood, either unsorted or a sorted T cell fraction (not recorded which). This chain connects TRBV4-3 to TRBJ2-7; 7 bases map to TRBD2. The TCR originated in a male donor with ankylosing spondylitis. In nucleotides, the CDR3 is TGCGCCAGCAGCCAAAGCGGGGTAGCTTCCTACGAGCAGTACTTC. It specifies CASSQSGVASYEQYF.